These 8 T cell receptor beta chains originate from one sample sequenced in a study of naive and memory T cell subsets (dated by TCRdb to 2017 to 2019). General study outcomes and caveats: A few larger clonotypes were present in naive repertoires, especially CD8 naive repertoires, and these clonotypes were possibly memory cells re-expressing CD45RA.

These TCRs' antigens remain unknown. The library was built by means of UMI-ligation and nested PCR. This sample was sequenced with an Illumina MiSeq. The beta constant-region primer was an equimolar mix of two oligonucleotides covering both TRBC1 and TRBC2. Four rounds of PCR were used to amplify ligated cDNA, with nested alpha and beta constant-region primers being used together with the SP2 primer. TCRdb took the public reads, trimmed them with fastp at Q25, ran MiXCR for clone calling and kept in-frame beta chains. Identical CDR3 protein sequences are pooled into one entry, listed with their most common genes and DNA. Recorded for this sample are 130,000 to 150,000 distinct CDR3 sequences; roughly 22% of them occurred a single time. The ten largest make up 0.11% of the sample. Sequenced input: naive CD4+ T cells from blood. According to the study, the label for this sample's cell subset or site signals: naive T cells, CD45RA high CD27+. The receptors shown here come from a human donor in good health.

This sequence joins TRBV6-5 and TRBJ1-6, with a possible D match to TRBD1 (6 bases). This CDR3 contains 16 residues. Germline-derived CDR1 and CDR2 are MNHEY and SVGAGI. The germline V and J ends were trimmed by 8 bases and 2 bases, with 16 bases remaining between them. The CDR3 DNA is TGTGCCAGCGGACAAGGGGGTGGCACCTATAATTCACCCCTCCACTTT. It codes for CASGQGGGTYNSPLHF.

This chain connects TRBV20-1 to TRBJ1-6, with D unclear. This CDR3 region has 13 residues. CDR1 is DFQATT and CDR2 is SNEGSKA in the germline V gene (reference sequence). V lost 6 bases and J lost 8, with 14 bases in between. This chain's CDR3 is CSAESRIDSPLHF. CDR3 coding DNA: TGCAGTGCCGAGTCCAGAATCGATTCACCCCTCCACTTT.

This clonotype showed up just a few times. The chain recombines TRBV6-5 with TRBJ1-1; D is uncertain. This CDR3 comprises 14 residues. V lost 11 bases and J 3 bases, leaving 19 bases between the germline ends. The V gene's germline CDR1 is MNHEY and CDR2 SVGAGI. CDR3 in DNA: TGTGCCGCCAAACGCGGGGTCAAAGACACTGAAGCTTTCTTT. Translating it yields CAAKRGVKDTEAFF.

This clonotype was counted at least ten times. The chain combines TRBV27 with TRBJ2-4; tentatively, D is TRBD2 (6 bases). Trimming removed 1 base from V and 6 bases from J, with 10 bases in between. The germline CDR1 and CDR2 sequences are MNHEY and SMNVEV (reference sequence). The CDR3 covers 14 residues. CDR3 coding DNA: TGTGCCAGCAGTTTATACGGGGGTGGAAACATTCAGTACTTC. As protein: CASSLYGGGNIQYF.

This clonotype was counted a few times. The chain recombines TRBV20-1 with TRBJ2-3; TRBD1 might be the D (5 bases). The CDR3 is 14 residues long. The germline CDR1 and CDR2 sequences are DFQATT and SNEGSKA (reference sequence). The ends were cut back, 2 bases at V and 0 bases at J, with 9 bases in the middle. The CDR3 loop reads CSARQGSSTDTQYF. The CDR3 DNA reads TGCAGTGCTAGACAGGGTTCTAGCACAGATACGCAGTATTTT.

This clonotype has a count of ten or more. The V gene is TRBV6-5, the J gene TRBJ1-6, with D perhaps matching TRBD1 (5 bases). The CDR3 loop spans 16 amino acids. Between the trimmed V and J ends, which lost 6 bases and 5 bases, there was a span of 17 bases. CDR1 is MNHEY and CDR2 is SVGAGI in the germline V gene. CDR3 sequence reads: CASRPSLTTDNSPLHF. In nucleotides, the CDR3 is TGTGCCAGCAGACCCAGTCTAACGACAGATAATTCACCCCTCCACTTT.

This clonotype was observed a few times. The chain links TRBV29-1 to TRBJ1-1; TRBD1 matches 12 bases. Germline CDR1 SQVTM, CDR2 ANQGSEA. CDR3 length: 11 residues. V shed 6 bases, J shed 9 bases, and the junction held 2 bases outside the gene matches. The CDR3 coding sequence is TGCAGCGTCCGGGACAGGGGGCAAGCTTTCTTT. Translating gives CSVRDRGQAFF.

V usage is TRBV10-3 and J usage is TRBJ1-4; D not certain. Between the trimmed V and J ends, which lost 4 bases and 7 bases, there was a span of 13 bases. CDR1 and CDR2 (germline): ENHRY, SYGVKD. This CDR3 is built from 14 residues. The CDR3 DNA reads as TGTGCCATCAGTGCGTTGGAGGGAGGTGAAAAACTGTTTTTT. This translates into CAISALEGGEKLFF.